A single sample gave rise to the 5 T cell receptor beta chains below, sequenced in a study of CD8+ T cells in alopecia areata. The sequencing template was cDNA reverse transcribed from extracted RNA. Assay: immunoSEQ multiplex PCR; the TCRdb copy retains only in-frame clones and omits some. The sample yields some 120,000 clones, without any singletons. The specimen was lesional skin. These receptors all come from a C3H/HeJ mouse with alopecia areata. The strain's MHC haplotype is H2-k.

Worth noting for this clone: The gene names here belong to mouse. From the germline J gene comes the end of the CDR3, since the read stops 4 residues before it. This sequence joins TRBV1 and TRBJ2-1; D possibly corresponds to TRBD2 (6 bases). Looked up from germline, CDR1 is NSQYPW and CDR2 is LRSPGD (reference sequence). V was trimmed by 4 bases and J by 4 bases, leaving 11 bases between them. The CDR3 loop spans 14 amino acids. CDR3 loop: CTCSGAGLYAEQFF. The covered CDR3 bases are TGCACCTGCAGTGGGGCGGGACTTTATGCT. The full variable domain, in which reference TRBV1 and TRBJ2-1 provide the parts outside the CDR3, is VTLLEQNPRWRLVPRGQAVNLRCILKNSQYPWMSWYQQDLQKQLQWLFTLRSPGDKEVKSLPGADYLATRVTDTELRLQVANMSQGRTLYCTCSGAGLYAEQFFGPGTRLTVL.

Worth noting for this clone: Each gene name is a mouse one. The observed sequence ends 4 residues before the CDR3 terminus, with the missing tail filled in from the germline J gene. The chain employs TRBV13-3 and TRBJ2-5; perhaps TRBD1 as D (7 bases). This CDR3 comprises 15 residues. From germline, CDR1 is NNHDY and CDR2 SYVADS. The CDR3 DNA, read in part, is TGTGCCAGCAGTGATGCACGCAGGGGGGAAGAC. Protein: CASSDARRGED. The entire CDR3 is CASSDARRGEDTQYF.

Comments on this clone: Gene labels here are mouse ones. Read data end 4 residues before the CDR3 end; the end is taken from the germline J gene. The same CDR3 arises from other DNA sequences in this sample as well. The chain couples TRBV13-3 to TRBJ2-1; 12 nucleotides agree with TRBD1. The V gene's germline CDR1 is NNHDY and CDR2 SYVADS. This CDR3 comprises 16 residues. With 0 bases clipped from V and 6 bases from J, the junction kept 4 bases outside the gene matches. CDR3 bases read: TGTGCCAGCAGTGATGCAGGGACAGGGGGCTTTGCT. Translated, it gives CASSDAGTGGFA. Given in full, the CDR3 is CASSDAGTGGFAEQFF.

Many counts were recorded for this clone. Gene and germline names: mouse. The read ends 4 residues shy of where the CDR3 ends; the end is completed using the germline J gene. The V gene is TRBV1, the J gene TRBJ1-4; weak D call: TRBD1 (5 bases). CDR1 is NSQYPW, CDR2 LRSPGD, per germline (reference sequence). Trimming took off 2 bases at V and 6 bases at J, with 10 bases between the two ends. The CDR3 extends over 14 amino acids. CDR3 residues: CTCSANQGDERLFF. Incomplete CDR3 DNA: TGCACCTGCAGTGCAAACCAGGGAGACGAA.

This clone has just a few counts. Gene names are mouse gene names. The missing CDR3 end, 4 residues past where the read stops, is filled in from the germline J gene. This chain links TRBV13-2 with TRBJ2-1, with TRBD2 as a possible D gene (7 bases). The length of the CDR3 is 15 residues. In germline, CDR1 is NNHNN, CDR2 SYGAGS (reference sequence). CDR3 residues: CASGDEGGEGAEQFF. Incomplete CDR3 DNA: TGTGCCAGCGGTGATGAAGGGGGGGAAGGAGCT.